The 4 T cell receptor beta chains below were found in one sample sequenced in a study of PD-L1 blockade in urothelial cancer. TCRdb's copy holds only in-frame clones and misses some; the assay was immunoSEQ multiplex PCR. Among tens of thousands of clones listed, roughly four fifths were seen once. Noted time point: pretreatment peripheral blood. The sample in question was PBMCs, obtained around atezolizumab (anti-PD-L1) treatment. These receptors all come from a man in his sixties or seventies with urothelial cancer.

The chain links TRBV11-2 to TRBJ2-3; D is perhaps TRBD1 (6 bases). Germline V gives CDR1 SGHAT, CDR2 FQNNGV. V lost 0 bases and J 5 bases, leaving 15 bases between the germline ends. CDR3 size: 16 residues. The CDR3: CASSLDSQGWEDTQYF. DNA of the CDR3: TGTGCCAGCAGCTTAGATTCCCAGGGGTGGGAAGATACGCAGTATTTT.

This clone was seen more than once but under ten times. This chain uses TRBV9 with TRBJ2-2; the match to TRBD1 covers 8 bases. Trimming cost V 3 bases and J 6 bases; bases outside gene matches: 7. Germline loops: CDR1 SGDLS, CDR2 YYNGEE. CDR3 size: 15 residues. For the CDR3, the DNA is TGTGCCAGCAGCGCCGGACAGGGAGTGGCCGGGGAGCTGTTTTTT. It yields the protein CASSAGQGVAGELFF.

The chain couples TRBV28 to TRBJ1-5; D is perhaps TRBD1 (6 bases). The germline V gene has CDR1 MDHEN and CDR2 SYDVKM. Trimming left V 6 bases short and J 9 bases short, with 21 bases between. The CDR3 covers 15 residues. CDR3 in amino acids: CASSPGTRVGWPQHF. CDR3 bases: TGTGCCAGCAGCCCCGGGACACGTGTAGGTTGGCCCCAGCATTTT.

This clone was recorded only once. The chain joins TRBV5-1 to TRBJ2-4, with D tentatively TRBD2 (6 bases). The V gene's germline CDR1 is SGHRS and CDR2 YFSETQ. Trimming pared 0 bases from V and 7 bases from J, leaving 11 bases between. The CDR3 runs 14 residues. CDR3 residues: CASSLAGGQNIQYF. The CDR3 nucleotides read TGCGCCAGCAGCTTGGCAGGAGGGCAGAACATTCAGTACTTC. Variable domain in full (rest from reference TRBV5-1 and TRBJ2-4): KAGVTQTPRYLIKTRGQQVTLSCSPISGHRSVSWYQQTPGQGLQFLFEYFSETQRNKGNFPGRFSGRQFSNSRSEMNVSTLELGDSALYLCASSLAGGQNIQYFGAGTRLSVL.